Listed below are T cell receptor beta chains from one sample, sequenced in a study of blood T cell repertoires in COVID-19. Some clones are missing from TCRdb's copy, which holds only in-frame ones; the method was immunoSEQ multiplex PCR. Among fewer than 200,000 clones listed, 88% were seen once. Sequences were obtained from peripheral blood. The receptor set was obtained from a man in his forties or fifties who had recovered from COVID-19. The conserved cysteine and the conserved F or W are not part of the CDR3 here. The size field is filled for only some rows; it gives once, few, many or a size class.

J,size,V,CDR3
TRBJ1-3,-,TRBV9,ASSVVAGAGNTIY
TRBJ2-7,-,TRBV27,ASSTPGQGAEQY
TRBJ1-6,-,TRBV11-3,ASRRTGRNSPLH
TRBJ1-6,-,TRBV5-4,ASSSTGSYNSPLH
TRBJ1-3,-,TRBV19,ASRPTGSGNTIY
TRBJ2-7,-,TRBV5-6,ASSFWASSYEQY
TRBJ2-7,-,TRBV27,ATRRGRENEQY
TRBJ1-4,-,TRBV27,ASSLLGGRNEKLF
TRBJ2-1,-,TRBV7-2,ASSPTGWGEQF
TRBJ2-3,-,TRBV19,ASSGSTDTQY
TRBJ1-1,many,TRBV18,ASSPDRGTEAF
TRBJ2-3,-,TRBV10-3,AASTGDGTDTQY
TRBJ2-3,-,TRBV19,ASSPGTSGITDTQY
TRBJ2-2,few,TRBV2,ASSVGQGYGELF
TRBJ1-4,-,TRBV5-6,ASSLVGGFNEKLF